What follows are 31 T cell receptor beta chains derived from one specimen sequenced in a study of prognosis after radiotherapy for stage I lung cancer. Amplification of the TCR beta CDR3 (from genomic DNA) was done by two-round multiplex PCR. Each TRBV and TRBJ gene had its own primer in the first PCR round. MiXCR, applied by TCRdb to the multiplex PCR reads, yields one record per CDR3 protein. The sample records around 16,000 distinct CDR3 sequences, approximately 40% being singletons. The material was PBMCs, obtained before or after stereotactic body radiation therapy (not recorded which). These receptor sequences come from a donor aged 50 or older with non-small cell lung cancer.

This clonotype was found a few times. The chain uses TRBV5-1 and TRBJ2-3; 11 positions agree with TRBD2. V shed 1 base, J shed 5 bases, and the junction held 3 bases outside the gene matches. The CDR3 is made up of 15 amino acids. In germline, CDR1 is SGHRS, CDR2 YFSETQ. CDR3 sequence (DNA): TGCGCCAGCAGCTTGACTAGCGGGAGATTAGATACGCAGTATTTT. Protein: CASSLTSGRLDTQYF.

This clonotype was seen repeatedly, ten times or more. This chain joins TRBV24-1 and TRBJ2-3, with TRBD2 matching 8 bases. The CDR3 length is 17 residues. Germline-derived CDR1 and CDR2 are KGHDR and SFDVKD. V shed 2 bases and J 0 bases; nucleotides not matched to a gene: 6. The CDR3 reads CATSDSDERGSTDTQYF. The CDR3, as DNA: TGTGCCACCAGTGATTCCGATGAGCGGGGGAGCACAGATACGCAGTATTTT.

This clonotype was counted at least ten times. The chain joins TRBV4-1 to TRBJ1-1; D is unresolved. CDR3 size: 11 residues. Trimming took off 7 bases at V and 6 bases at J, with 9 bases between the two ends. The germline CDR1 and CDR2 sequences are MGHRA and YSYEKL. The CDR3 DNA reads TGCGCCAGCACCAATAACGCTGAAGCTTTCTTT. This codes for CASTNNAEAFF.

At least ten counts were recorded for this clonotype. The V call is TRBV24-1, the J call TRBJ2-5; tentative D call: TRBD2 (6 bases). This CDR3 contains 16 residues. The V gene's germline CDR1 is KGHDR and CDR2 SFDVKD. Trimming shortened V by 5 bases and J by 0 bases, and 15 bases separated the two germline ends. CDR3 bases: TGTGCCACCAGTGCCGCCGGGGGAGCGTACCAAGAGACCCAGTACTTC. This gives the protein CATSAAGGAYQETQYF.

A word on this clonotype: A read error may account for a junction end that differs from germline. DNA of the CDR3: TGTGCCAGCAGCTTTTCCCCGACCGGGGAGAACCAGTACTTC. Residues: CASSFSPTGENQYF. The V and J genes are TRBV7-8 and TRBJ2-5; tentative D call: TRBD2 (5 bases). Germline values: CDR1 SGHVS, CDR2 FQNEAQ. This CDR3 has 14 residues.

The chain is built from TRBV30 and TRBJ1-2, with D perhaps matching TRBD1 (5 bases). V gave up 4 bases and J gave up 2 bases, with 14 bases separating them. The germline CDR1 and CDR2 sequences are GTSNPN and SVGIG (reference sequence). The CDR3 totals 14 residues. CDR3 nucleotide sequence: TGTGCCTGGACCCCGACAGATCAGAACTATGGCTACACCTTC. This translates into CAWTPTDQNYGYTF.

The table lists this clonotype with many counts. This chain links TRBV5-1 with TRBJ2-1, with 7 bases matching TRBD2. The V gene end was trimmed by 3 bases and the J gene end by 0 bases; junction bases not matched to a gene: 3. The CDR3 covers 15 residues. CDR1 SGHRS and CDR2 YFSETQ come from the germline V gene. The CDR3 DNA is TGCGCCAGCAGCTATCGGGGGGACTCCTACAATGAGCAGTTCTTC. Its protein product is CASSYRGDSYNEQFF.

About this clonotype itself: An end of the junction differs from the germline gene, which may be a read error. This chain joins TRBV9 and TRBJ1-2; D not certain. Germline V gene sequence: CDR1 SGDLS, CDR2 YYNGEE. This CDR3 has 15 residues. The CDR3 region has the DNA TGTGCCAGCAGCGTAGGTGGTTCTACTAACTATGGCTACATCTTC. It yields the protein CASSVGGSTNYGYIF. Full variable domain (remainder filled in from reference TRBV9 and TRBJ1-2): DSGVTQTPKHLITATGQRVTLRCSPRSGDLSVYWYQQSLDQGLQFLIQYYNGEERAKGNILERFSAQQFPDLHSELNLSSLELGDSALYFCASSVGGSTNYGYIFGSGTRLTVV.

This clonotype has ten or more counts. The V call is TRBV5-1, the J call TRBJ2-7; TRBD1 might be the D (5 bases). CDR1 SGHRS and CDR2 YFSETQ come from the germline V gene. Trimming removed 0 bases from V and 6 bases from J, with 13 bases in between. The CDR3 totals 14 residues. Here the CDR3 reads CASSLGREWGEQYF. Written as DNA, the CDR3 is TGCGCCAGCAGCTTGGGCAGGGAATGGGGCGAGCAGTACTTC.

CDR3 DNA sequence: TGTGCCAGCAGGGACAGTAACTATAATTCACCCCTCCACTTT. It is translated as CASRDSNYNSPLHF. The V and J genes are TRBV6-1 and TRBJ1-6, with D tentatively TRBD1 (6 bases). V lost 6 bases and J lost 3, with 9 bases in between. Germline V gene data show CDR1 as MNHNS and CDR2 as SASEGT. The CDR3 contains 14 residues.

This clonotype was observed many times. The chain carries TRBV20-1 and TRBJ1-6; the D gene is possibly TRBD1 (6 bases). The CDR3 extends over 15 amino acids. V lost 5 bases to trimming and J lost 8 bases, with 19 bases between them. Germline lookup yields CDR1 DFQATT and CDR2 SNEGSKA (reference sequence). CDR3 bases: TGCAGTGCTCGCAGCCCCAGGGGTTTAGATTCACCCCTCCACTTT. Its protein product is CSARSPRGLDSPLHF.

V gene TRBV11-2 combines with J gene TRBJ1-3, with a weak D call TRBD1 (5 bases). The V and J ends lost 2 bases and 2 bases respectively, with 7 bases between them. CDR3 length: 14 residues. Germline V gives CDR1 SGHAT, CDR2 FQNNGV. CDR3 in DNA: TGTGCCAGCAGCTTAAGCAGGGCTGGAAACACCATATATTTT. This codes for CASSLSRAGNTIYF.

This sequence joins TRBV7-3 and TRBJ2-2, with a weak D call TRBD2 (6 bases). The ends were cut back, 5 bases at V and 7 bases at J, with 14 bases in the middle. Germline V gives CDR1 SGHTA, CDR2 FQGTGA. CDR3 length: 14 residues. CDR3 region: CASSSGWACGELFF. CDR3 in DNA: TGTGCCAGCAGCAGCGGGTGGGCTTGCGGGGAGCTGTTTTTT.

This clonotype ranks as medium-sized. V usage is TRBV12-3 or TRBV12-4 and J usage is TRBJ2-1, with D maybe TRBD2 (5 bases). This CDR3 is 11 amino acids long. Trimming took 3 bases from V and 12 from J, leaving 9 bases between them. CDR3 amino acids: CASSLARGQFF. For the CDR3, the DNA is TGTGCCAGCAGTTTGGCTCGGGGGCAGTTCTTC.

In its sample, this clonotype ranks as medium-sized. The V call is TRBV11-2, the J call TRBJ2-7; TRBD2 aligns across 15 bases. From germline, CDR1 is SGHAT and CDR2 FQNNGV. The CDR3 loop spans 16 amino acids. The V and J ends lost 5 bases and 4 bases, in that order; junction bases with no gene match: 6. The CDR3 region is CASSTGTSGGIYEQYF. CDR3 coding DNA: TGTGCCAGCAGCACCGGGACTAGCGGGGGGATATACGAGCAGTACTTC.

This rearrangement joins TRBV2 to TRBJ1-2; possible D gene TRBD1, 5 bases. The V gene lost 3 bases and the J gene lost 6 bases, with 17 bases spanning the gap. The CDR3 extends over 15 amino acids. The germline CDR1 and CDR2 sequences are SNHLY and FYNNEI. The CDR3 nucleotides are TGTGCCAGCAGTGAGGGTGGGGCATGTCTCGATGGCTACACCTTC. The encoded protein is CASSEGGACLDGYTF.

For this clonotype: This may come from a read error, since a much larger clone is one base off. The chain couples TRBV24-1 to TRBJ2-3; tentatively, D is TRBD1 (6 bases). Germline assignment: CDR1 KGHDR and CDR2 SFDVKD. The CDR3 is 17 residues long. CDR3 sequence reads: CATSDLGAGEYTYTQYF. CDR3 in DNA: TGTGCCACCAGTGATTTGGGAGCAGGGGAGTACACATATACGCAGTATTTT.

The chain combines TRBV10-3 with TRBJ2-4, with 10 bases identical to TRBD1. V lost 0 bases to trimming and J lost 7 bases; unmatched junction nucleotides: 6. The CDR3 has 16 amino acids. Germline loops: CDR1 ENHRY, CDR2 SYGVKD. The CDR3 here is CAISESGGQGSNIQYF. The CDR3 DNA reads TGTGCCATCAGTGAGTCCGGGGGACAGGGGAGTAACATTCAGTACTTC.

Remarks on this clonotype: A far larger clone is only one base removed, so a read error is likely. V usage is TRBV6-2 or TRBV6-3 and J usage is TRBJ2-3, with D unclear. Trimming cost V 0 bases and J 3 bases, with 10 bases left between them. This CDR3 region has 15 residues. Germline CDR1 and CDR2: MNHEY and SVGEGT. CDR3 DNA sequence: TGTGCCAGCAGTTACTCGGTACCGGCGACAGATACGCAGTATTTT. Translated: CASSYSVPATDTQYF.

CDR3 nucleotides: TGTGCCAGCAGCTTCAGGACTAGCGGGAGGGCCGGGAACGAGCAGTACTTC. This sequence encodes CASSFRTSGRAGNEQYF. This rearrangement joins TRBV2 to TRBJ2-7, with 15 positions matching TRBD2. From germline, CDR1 is SNHLY and CDR2 FYNNEI. The CDR3 consists of 17 residues. V was clipped by 6 bases and J by 5 bases; unmatched bases: 11.

This clonotype was detected many times. The rearrangement uses TRBV10-3 and TRBJ2-2; 7 bases line up with TRBD1. The CDR3 has 16 amino acids. The V gene end was trimmed by 4 bases and the J gene end by 4 bases; junction bases not matched to a gene: 9. Germline V gene data show CDR1 as ENHRY and CDR2 as SYGVKD. CDR3 sequence: CAISGQGGSSTGELFF. CDR3 in DNA: TGTGCCATCAGTGGACAGGGCGGTAGTAGCACCGGGGAGCTGTTTTTT.

In this sample, this clonotype turned up many times. The chain uses TRBV2 and TRBJ1-2; tentative D call: TRBD1 (6 bases). Trimming took off 10 bases at V and 8 bases at J, with 17 bases between the two ends. This CDR3 contains 12 residues. Germline V gene lookup returns CDR1 SNHLY and CDR2 FYNNEI. The CDR3 loop is CATGSRGRGYTF. The CDR3 region has the DNA TGTGCCACGGGGAGCAGGGGACGCGGCTACACCTTC.

This clonotype occurred many times. This chain uses TRBV27 with TRBJ2-2, with 11 bases lining up with TRBD2. The CDR3 sequence is 17 residues long. Germline-derived CDR1 and CDR2 are MNHEY and SMNVEV (reference sequence). V trimming: 10 bases; J trimming: 4 bases; junction bases outside the gene matches: 14. The CDR3 DNA sequence: TGTGCCACCTCCCCCCCTAGCGGGAGGCCGGGCACCGGGGAGCTGTTTTTT. Its translation: CATSPPSGRPGTGELFF.

Many counts were recorded for this clonotype. The chain employs TRBV25-1 and TRBJ2-7, with D possibly being TRBD1 (6 bases). CDR3 length equals 13 residues. Germline CDR1 MGHDK, CDR2 SYGVNS. Deletions cut 6 bases from V and 1 base from J, with 10 bases between. In nucleotides, the CDR3 is TGTGCCAGCAGACGACAGGATTCCTACGAGCAGTACTTC. It is translated as CASRRQDSYEQYF.

This chain joins TRBV7-3 and TRBJ2-3; D uncertain. In germline, CDR1 is SGHTA, CDR2 FQGTGA. The CDR3 has 13 residues. Between the trimmed V and J ends, which lost 2 bases and 5 bases, there was a span of 8 bases. Here the CDR3 reads CASSLGHRDTQYF. In DNA form, the CDR3 reads TGTGCCAGCAGCTTAGGTCATCGAGATACGCAGTATTTT. The whole variable domain, remainder taken from reference TRBV7-3 and TRBJ2-3, is GAGVSQTPSNKVTEKGKYVELRCDPISGHTALYWYRQSLGQGPEFLIYFQGTGAADDSGLPNDRFFAVRPEGSVSTLKIQRTERGDSAVYLCASSLGHRDTQYFGPGTRLTVL.

This clonotype appeared many times. V usage is TRBV5-6 and J usage is TRBJ1-2; 7 bases are a match to TRBD1. This CDR3 contains 14 residues. Germline CDR1 reads SGHDT; CDR2 reads YYEEEE. The V gene end was trimmed by 10 bases and the J gene end by 2 bases; junction bases not matched to a gene: 11. This CDR3 reads CASRRGGTNYGYTF. The DNA for the CDR3 is TGTGCCTCCCGCAGAGGGGGCACAAACTATGGCTACACCTTC.

Concerning this clonotype itself: A read error is likely here: a far larger clone is one base away. V and J are TRBV6-9 and TRBJ2-1, with TRBD2 matching 9 bases. Trimming took 2 bases from V and 9 from J; bases not matched to a gene: 5. This CDR3 is 14 amino acids long. In germline, CDR1 is MNHGY, CDR2 SVAAGI. The CDR3 nucleotides are TGTGCCAGCAGTTATCTAGCGGGGTGGGGTGAGCAGTTCTTC. Translating gives CASSYLAGWGEQFF.

With respect to this clonotype: A much larger clone differs from this one at a single base, so this may be a read error. The chain has TRBV20-1 and TRBJ2-5, with 8 nucleotides matching TRBD2. V lost 6 bases and J lost 5; bases outside the gene matches: 8. The CDR3 length is 13 residues. Germline V CDR1 and CDR2: DFQATT, SNEGSKA (reference sequence). In nucleotides, the CDR3 is TGCAGTGCGGGGACTAGTAGGGCGGAGACCCAGTACTTC. As protein: CSAGTSRAETQYF.

V and J are TRBV12-5 and TRBJ2-1; 13 nucleotides match TRBD2. Per germline, CDR1 LGHNT and CDR2 FRNRAP. Losses at the gene ends were 4 bases for V and 9 bases for J; bases not matched to a gene: 3. CDR3 length equals 14 residues. This CDR3 is CASGSGLAGVEQFF. The CDR3, as DNA: TGTGCTAGTGGTTCCGGACTAGCGGGAGTTGAGCAGTTCTTC.

Concerning this clonotype itself: One end of the junction fails to match germline, which may point to a read error. The V call is TRBV20-1, the J call TRBJ2-1, with 8 bases fitting TRBD2. The CDR3 contains 16 residues. The germline V gene encodes CDR1 DFQATT and CDR2 SNEGSKA (reference sequence). The CDR3 DNA reads TGCAGTGCACAACTCCAGCGGGGGAGCTCCTACAATGATCAGTTCTTC. Its protein product is CSAQLQRGSSYNDQFF.

Comment on this clonotype: A read error may be the cause here, since a much bigger clone is one base away. V is TRBV4-1 and J is TRBJ2-2; 13 nucleotides line up with TRBD2. CDR3 length: 17 residues. Germline V gives CDR1 MGHRA, CDR2 YSYEKL. This CDR3 is CASNYRTSGGWDGEMFF. The CDR3 coding sequence is TGCGCCAGCAACTACCGGACTAGCGGGGGCTGGGACGGGGAGATGTTTTTT.